The T cell receptor beta chain described here comes from a study of blood T cell repertoires in COVID-19. In Cohort 3, a recovered donor had either two negative PCRs, clearance, or symptom resolution. Method: immunoSEQ multiplex PCR; TCRdb's copy keeps in-frame clones and lacks some. There are around 150,000 clones in the sample; approximately 80% occur only once, and 11% lies in the top ten. This clone was seen a single time. CDR1 and CDR2 from the germline V gene are SQVTM and ANQGSEA. This CDR3 has 14 residues. V lost 4 bases and J lost 2, with 13 bases in between. The receptor was isolated from a man aged 50-60 years who had recovered from COVID-19. The source material was PBMCs or T cells enriched from blood (not recorded which). V and J are TRBV29-1 and TRBJ2-3, with TRBD2 as a possible D gene (6 bases). CDR3: CSVGVAALTDTQYF. The CDR3 DNA reads TGCAGCGTTGGCGTAGCGGCCCTCACAGATACGCAGTATTTT.